The 16 T cell receptor beta chains below all came from one sample that was sequenced in a study of T-cell memory formation after mild COVID-19. TCRdb independently ran MiXCR on the 5' RACE reads; one entry per CDR3 protein. The sample shows about 340,000 distinct CDR3 sequences, approximately 15% of them seen only once. The sample was PBMCs or a T cell subset sorted from them (not recorded which). The receptors stem from a man younger than 30 who had mild COVID-19 (a few samples of this study predate the infection). Cell type and time point are not known.

The count of this clonotype is one. V usage is TRBV5-1 and J usage is TRBJ1-4; tentative D call: TRBD1 (5 bases). V lost 4 bases to trimming and J lost 12 bases, with 19 bases between them. Germline V gene data show CDR1 as SGHRS and CDR2 as YFSETQ. This CDR3 contains 14 residues. In DNA, the CDR3 is TGCGCCAGCAGCCGGCAGGGCCCGTCGGTGGAACTGTTTTTT. It is translated as CASSRQGPSVELFF.

This clonotype was seen many times. This chain connects TRBV5-4 to TRBJ1-6; D unclear. The V gene's germline CDR1 is SGHNT and CDR2 YYREEE (reference sequence). There are 15 residues in the CDR3. The V gene lost 4 bases and the J gene lost 14 bases, with 22 bases spanning the gap. CDR3 region: CASSPGLEHGFSLHF. The CDR3 bases are TGTGCCAGCAGCCCCGGGTTGGAACACGGTTTTTCCCTCCACTTT.

This clonotype appeared a few times. The chain combines TRBV12-3 or TRBV12-4 with TRBJ2-7; 8 nucleotides line up with TRBD2. This CDR3 is 17 amino acids long. The V and J ends lost 1 base and 0 bases, in that order; junction bases with no gene match: 8. In nucleotides, the CDR3 is TGTGCCAGCAGTTTAGTTATAGCGGGGAGGAGCTCCTACGAGCAGTACTTC. This codes for CASSLVIAGRSSYEQYF.

The V gene is TRBV28, the J gene TRBJ1-1, with D perhaps matching TRBD1 (6 bases). Germline CDR1 and CDR2: MDHEN and SYDVKM. Trimming stripped 7 bases from V and 1 base from J, with 10 bases between. The CDR3 runs to 13 residues. CDR3 in DNA: TGTGCCAGCAAAAAGGACAGGAACACTGAAGCTTTCTTT. Its translation is CASKKDRNTEAFF.

V is TRBV5-4 and J is TRBJ1-2; D is possibly TRBD1 (5 bases). The germline V gene has CDR1 SGHNT and CDR2 YYREEE (reference sequence). V was clipped by 3 bases and J by 3 bases, with 9 bases between them. The CDR3 extends over 13 amino acids. The CDR3 loop reads CASSSDSDYGYTF. CDR3 coding DNA: TGTGCCAGCAGCTCCGACAGTGACTATGGCTACACCTTC.

This clonotype appeared a few times. V gene TRBV4-2 combines with J gene TRBJ1-6; 8 bases line up with TRBD1. J was trimmed by 8 bases and V by 3 bases; bases with no gene match: 12. The V gene's germline CDR1 is LGHNA and CDR2 YNFKEQ. The CDR3 runs 17 residues. In nucleotides, the CDR3 is TGTGCCAGCAGCCAGGTACGGGTTGGGACAGGCTATTCACCCCTCCACTTT. Protein product: CASSQVRVGTGYSPLHF.

The gene calls are TRBV6-5 and TRBJ2-1, with 9 positions matching TRBD2. Unmatched junction bases numbered 11, after V lost 7 bases and J lost 7 bases. Germline lookup yields CDR1 MNHEY and CDR2 SVGAGI. This CDR3 is built from 15 residues. The CDR3 DNA sequence: TGTGCCAGCAAACGCGGGGGGGCAGGTTGGAATGAGCAGTTCTTC. Protein: CASKRGGAGWNEQFF.

The DNA of the CDR3 is TGCGCCAGCAAGGGACAGGGCACTCCCCAGCATTTT. Protein product: CASKGQGTPQHF. The V gene is TRBV10-2, the J gene TRBJ1-5; 9 bases are shared with TRBD1. CDR3 size: 12 residues. Unmatched junction bases numbered 5, after V lost 7 bases and J lost 10 bases. The germline gives CDR1 WSHSY, CDR2 SAAADI.

The genes are TRBV12-3 or TRBV12-4 and TRBJ2-3; D may be TRBD1 or TRBD2 (5 bases each). V was trimmed by 6 bases and J by 2 bases, leaving 15 bases between them. CDR3 length: 15 amino acids. CDR3 DNA: TGTGCCAGCAGAAAGGACGGGGCCTTCACAGATACGCAGTATTTT. Amino acids: CASRKDGAFTDTQYF.

This clonotype was picked up many times. The chain has TRBV12-3 or TRBV12-4 and TRBJ2-2; no clear D gene. The CDR3 contains 12 residues. V was shortened by 3 bases and J by 3 bases, with 2 bases between the two germline ends. CDR3 nucleotide sequence: TGTGCCAGCAGTTTCGACACCGGGGAGCTGTTTTTT. Amino acids: CASSFDTGELFF.

This chain links TRBV4-1 with TRBJ1-2; D is possibly TRBD1 (5 bases). Trimming took off 4 bases at V and 10 bases at J, with 19 bases between the two ends. Germline loops: CDR1 MGHRA, CDR2 YSYEKL. This CDR3 contains 14 residues. The chain's CDR3 is CASSLARVGGNYTF. The CDR3 coding sequence is TGCGCCAGCAGCCTCGCCCGGGTTGGGGGGAACTACACCTTC.

This clonotype was seen a handful of times. This CDR3 is CASSFGPSNTEAFF. CDR3 sequence (DNA): TGTGCCAGCAGCTTCGGCCCCTCGAACACTGAAGCTTTCTTT. This sequence joins TRBV13 and TRBJ1-1; D is ambiguous. Germline CDR1 is PRHDT and CDR2 is FYEKMQ (reference sequence). The CDR3 length is 14 residues. V was pared by 3 bases and J by 1 base, with 9 bases between.

This clonotype was picked up a small number of times. The rearrangement uses TRBV9 and TRBJ2-2; D possibly matches TRBD1 or TRBD2 (6 bases each). Germline V gene lookup returns CDR1 SGDLS and CDR2 YYNGEE. CDR3 length: 16 amino acids. The V gene lost 1 base and the J gene lost 2 bases, with 12 bases spanning the gap. CDR3 sequence reads: CASSVPGGRNTGELFF. For the CDR3, the DNA is TGTGCCAGCAGCGTACCTGGGGGGCGAAACACCGGGGAGCTGTTTTTT. The variable domain in full, with the rest retrieved from reference TRBV9 and TRBJ2-2, is DSGVTQTPKHLITATGQRVTLRCSPRSGDLSVYWYQQSLDQGLQFLIQYYNGEERAKGNILERFSAQQFPDLHSELNLSSLELGDSALYFCASSVPGGRNTGELFFGEGSRLTVL.

This clonotype was recorded at least ten times. V gene TRBV11-2 combines with J gene TRBJ2-2, with 10 bases identical to TRBD2. From germline, CDR1 is SGHAT and CDR2 FQNNGV. The junction had 7 bases not matched to a gene; V was cut back by 8 bases and J by 4 bases. This CDR3 comprises 15 residues. The CDR3: CASWGGLALTGELFF. The CDR3 DNA reads TGTGCCAGCTGGGGGGGACTAGCGCTCACCGGGGAGCTGTTTTTT.

The sample holds many counts of this clonotype. The chain carries TRBV7-9 and TRBJ2-7; perhaps D is TRBD1 or TRBD2 (5 bases each). Germline CDR1 is SEHNR and CDR2 is FQNEAQ (reference sequence). The CDR3 contains 13 residues. V lost 4 bases and J lost 7, with 14 bases in between. The CDR3 DNA is TGTGCCAGCAGCTCGGGACGGTTTCCTGAGCAGTACGTC. Amino acid sequence: CASSSGRFPEQYV.

V usage is TRBV2 and J usage is TRBJ2-1; TRBD1 aligns across 9 bases. This CDR3 spans 13 amino acids. Trimming took 5 bases from V and 9 from J; bases not matched to a gene: 5. Germline lookup yields CDR1 SNHLY and CDR2 FYNNEI. CDR3 nucleotides: TGTGCCAGCAGTCTACAGGGGGCTGGTGAGCAGTTCTTC. Residues: CASSLQGAGEQFF.